Sequencing of this TCR beta chain was carried out in a study of T cells expressing NK-cell markers. The wider study: Sorted CD3+CD56+NKG2C+, CD3+CD56+NKG2C- and CD3+CD56-NKG2C+ T-cell subsets were beta-chain profiled. Points from the study as a whole: Dominant NKG2C+ clonotypes in about six donors made up roughly 1.0-7.0% of CD8+ T cells.

With UMIs, 5'RACE template switching was used to make TCR beta cDNA. TCRdb reworked the 5' RACE reads into one entry per CDR3 protein, no DNA. The sample has 200,000 to 300,000 distinct CDR3 sequences. About this clonotype: Its antigen is not known.

This CDR3 is built from 13 residues. The genes are TRBV12-3 or TRBV12-4 and TRBJ1-5. Specimen: blood T cells: a sorted CD56 or NKG2C T cell subset, CD4+ or CD8+ T cells, or bulk PBMC T cells (not recorded which). The source of this sequence is a man aged 18 to 30 in good health. CDR3 sequence reads: CASSLVSRQPQHF.